The 27 T cell receptor beta chains listed next were all sequenced from one sample in a study of cytotoxic CD8 clonotypes in ibrutinib-treated CLL. The assay was immunoSEQ multiplex PCR, and TCRdb's table has in-frame clones only and misses some. The table lists about 24,000 clones, 78% of them singletons, with more than 7% in the top ten. The sequencing used PBMCs, collected before ibrutinib treatment. The receptors originated from a human donor with chronic lymphocytic leukemia.

The CDR3 region is CASSQQGANEKLFF. The DNA of the CDR3 is TGTGCCAGCTCACAACAGGGGGCGAATGAAAAACTGTTTTTT. The gene calls are TRBV18 and TRBJ1-4; 9 bases map to TRBD1. Germline values: CDR1 KGHSH, CDR2 LQKENI. V was pared by 4 bases and J by 5 bases, with 2 bases of the junction left unmatched. The CDR3 runs to 14 residues.

The chain carries TRBV10-3 and TRBJ2-1, with D perhaps TRBD1 (6 bases). V lost 0 bases and J lost 2, with 11 bases in between. This CDR3 contains 16 residues. CDR1 is ENHRY and CDR2 is SYGVKD in the germline V gene. The chain's CDR3 is CAISESIRGTYNEQFF. CDR3 DNA: TGTGCCATCAGTGAGTCGATCAGGGGCACCTACAATGAGCAGTTCTTC.

This rearrangement joins TRBV9 to TRBJ2-7; D remains unclear. V lost 0 bases and J lost 6, with 10 bases in between. The CDR3 is made up of 13 amino acids. In germline, CDR1 is SGDLS, CDR2 YYNGEE. CDR3 nucleotide sequence: TGTGCCAGCAGCGTAGACAGTTCCACCGAGCAGTACTTC. Its translation: CASSVDSSTEQYF.

The chain joins TRBV28 to TRBJ2-2; no clear D. V was shortened by 6 bases and J by 5 bases, with 13 bases between the two germline ends. Germline loops: CDR1 MDHEN, CDR2 SYDVKM. CDR3 length: 14 amino acids. CDR3 region: CASRTHLVTGELFF. The CDR3 nucleotides are TGTGCCAGCAGGACGCATCTCGTGACCGGGGAGCTGTTTTTT.

The genes are TRBV19 and TRBJ1-1, with unresolved D. Germline V gene data show CDR1 as LNHDA and CDR2 as SQIVND (reference sequence). The V and J ends lost 5 bases and 6 bases respectively, with 10 bases between them. The CDR3 totals 12 residues. The CDR3 is CASSVSRAEAFF. CDR3 coding DNA: TGTGCCAGTAGTGTTTCTAGGGCTGAAGCTTTCTTT.

V gene TRBV30 combines with J gene TRBJ2-1; 10 bases map to TRBD2. Germline V gene lookup returns CDR1 GTSNPN and CDR2 SVGIG (reference sequence). The CDR3 covers 14 residues. With 1 base clipped from V and 3 bases from J, the junction kept 0 bases outside the gene matches. The CDR3 reads CAWSASGSYNEQFF. The CDR3 region has the DNA TGTGCCTGGAGTGCTAGCGGGAGCTACAATGAGCAGTTCTTC.

The rearrangement joins TRBV28 to TRBJ1-2; a possible D gene is TRBD1 (5 bases). Germline V gene lookup returns CDR1 MDHEN and CDR2 SYDVKM. The CDR3 is made up of 14 amino acids. Trimming took off 2 bases at V and 8 bases at J, with 15 bases between the two ends. CDR3 region: CASSLIQDTLGYTF. For the CDR3, the DNA is TGTGCCAGCAGTTTAATCCAGGACACCTTAGGCTACACCTTC.

The chain couples TRBV4-1 to TRBJ1-1; 7 positions match TRBD1. CDR3 length: 16 residues. Per germline, CDR1 MGHRA and CDR2 YSYEKL. Trimming cost V 2 bases and J 4 bases; bases outside gene matches: 10. The CDR3 region has the DNA TGCGCCAGCAGCCAATCTCAGGGGGTTAGGGGCACTGAAGCTTTCTTT. Protein sequence: CASSQSQGVRGTEAFF.

This clone was counted only a few times. The V gene is TRBV10-1, the J gene TRBJ2-7; 7 bases are a match to TRBD2. Germline trimming cut 4 bases from V and 3 bases from J; bases unmatched to any gene: 3. CDR3 length: 13 amino acids. Germline V gene lookup returns CDR1 WNHNN and CDR2 SYGVQD (reference sequence). The chain's CDR3 is CASSAAGVYEQYF. The CDR3 DNA is TGCGCCAGCAGTGCTGCGGGGGTCTACGAGCAGTACTTC.

The genes are TRBV15 and TRBJ1-4; 7 bases match TRBD1. Trimming cost V 4 bases and J 1 base; bases outside gene matches: 6. CDR1 is LNHNV and CDR2 is YYDKDF in the germline V gene (reference sequence). The CDR3 runs to 16 residues. The CDR3 DNA reads as TGTGCCACCAGCATAGGGGGCGTAGGAACTAATGAAAAACTGTTTTTT. Amino acids: CATSIGGVGTNEKLFF.

The genes are TRBV4-3 and TRBJ2-3; D gene unclear. V dropped 0 bases and J dropped 4 bases, with 11 bases sitting between them. Germline V gene sequence: CDR1 LGHNA, CDR2 YSLEER. There are 15 residues in the CDR3. The CDR3 spells CASSQDAGTPDTQYF. The CDR3 DNA reads TGCGCCAGCAGCCAAGATGCTGGCACCCCAGATACGCAGTATTTT.

This chain uses TRBV4-1 with TRBJ1-2; D not certain. The CDR3 spans 16 residues. Trimming pared 1 base from V and 4 bases from J, leaving 16 bases between. Germline V CDR1 and CDR2: MGHRA, YSYEKL. CDR3 sequence (DNA): TGCGCCAGCAGCCAAGCCCCGGACCTGTCAAGCTATGGCTACACCTTC. Its protein product is CASSQAPDLSSYGYTF.

This clone was seen a few times. The chain combines TRBV7-3 with TRBJ1-2, with TRBD1 as a possible D gene (6 bases). The CDR3 is 15 residues long. The V and J ends lost 5 bases and 6 bases respectively, with 19 bases between them. Germline V gene sequence: CDR1 SGHTA, CDR2 FQGTGA. CDR3 nucleotide sequence: TGTGCCAGCAGCCCGACCGGGACAACCGGCGATGGCTACACCTTC. The encoded protein is CASSPTGTTGDGYTF. Full variable domain (outside the CDR3, taken from reference TRBV7-3 and TRBJ1-2): GAGVSQTPSNKVTEKGKYVELRCDPISGHTALYWYRQSLGQGPEFLIYFQGTGAADDSGLPNDRFFAVRPEGSVSTLKIQRTERGDSAVYLCASSPTGTTGDGYTFGSGTRLTVV.

V and J are TRBV9 and TRBJ1-1; tentatively, D is TRBD1 (6 bases). The length of the CDR3 is 15 residues. The ends were cut back, 0 bases at V and 8 bases at J, with 17 bases in the middle. Germline V lookup: CDR1 SGDLS, CDR2 YYNGEE. In nucleotides, the CDR3 is TGTGCCAGCAGCGTAGGGGCAGGGGCGAGCCTAGAAGCTTTCTTT. This sequence encodes CASSVGAGASLEAFF.

This chain links TRBV30 with TRBJ2-3; no firm D call. V lost 1 base and J 5 bases, leaving 1 base between the germline ends. The CDR3 is made up of 10 amino acids. CDR1 and CDR2 from the germline V gene are GTSNPN and SVGIG (reference sequence). Here the CDR3 reads CAWSEDTQYF. CDR3 DNA: TGTGCCTGGAGTGAAGATACGCAGTATTTT.

The chain recombines TRBV29-1 with TRBJ2-7; no clear D gene. This CDR3 is built from 12 residues. CDR1 and CDR2 (germline): SQVTM, ANQGSEA. V lost 4 bases and J lost 3, with 10 bases in between. CDR3 sequence (DNA): TGCAGCGTTGGGACGGGTTTCTACGAGCAGTACTTC. Residues: CSVGTGFYEQYF.

The rearrangement links TRBV9 to TRBJ2-3; D gene ambiguous. V was clipped by 0 bases and J by 4 bases, with 12 bases between them. Germline V gives CDR1 SGDLS, CDR2 YYNGEE. The CDR3 extends over 15 amino acids. The CDR3: CASSVGLTGPDTQYF. CDR3 sequence (DNA): TGTGCCAGCAGCGTAGGGCTGACCGGACCAGATACGCAGTATTTT.

This rearrangement joins TRBV29-1 to TRBJ2-7; 9 nucleotides agree with TRBD2. The CDR3 totals 15 residues. Germline V CDR1 and CDR2: SQVTM, ANQGSEA. V shed 4 bases and J 0 bases; nucleotides not matched to a gene: 7. Here the CDR3 DNA reads TGCAGCGTTGGGGGCGGGAGGGCCCCCTCCTACGAGCAGTACTTC. As protein: CSVGGGRAPSYEQYF.

This clone has a single count. The chain combines TRBV27 with TRBJ2-7, with D possibly called TRBD1 or TRBD2 (6 bases each). Between the trimmed V and J ends, which lost 3 bases and 4 bases, there was a span of 22 bases. Germline V CDR1 and CDR2: MNHEY, SMNVEV (reference sequence). This CDR3 is 17 amino acids long. CDR3 DNA sequence: TGTGCCAGCAGTTTTCGCTCTGGGCGGCCGGGGGCTTACGAGCAGTACTTC. Amino acid sequence: CASSFRSGRPGAYEQYF.

The rearrangement links TRBV4-1 to TRBJ2-6; the D gene could be TRBD1 or TRBD2 (5 bases each). The CDR3 runs 17 residues. V dropped 3 bases and J dropped 1 base, with 13 bases sitting between them. Germline V gene sequence: CDR1 MGHRA, CDR2 YSYEKL. The CDR3 coding sequence is TGCGCCAGCAGCCAGGAGCCGTGGGGGTCTGGGGCCAACGTCCTGACTTTC. Protein product: CASSQEPWGSGANVLTF.

The chain recombines TRBV29-1 with TRBJ2-1; 10 nucleotides match TRBD2. V was pared by 1 base and J by 6 bases, with 9 bases of the junction left unmatched. This CDR3 is 16 amino acids long. The germline CDR1 and CDR2 sequences are SQVTM and ANQGSEA. The CDR3 here is CSVEGLASGSVNEQFF. The CDR3 DNA is TGCAGCGTTGAAGGGTTGGCTAGCGGGAGCGTCAATGAGCAGTTCTTC.

The chain's CDR3 is CASSLGQRNTDTQYF. CDR3 DNA: TGTGCCAGCAGCTTAGGGCAGCGAAACACAGATACGCAGTATTTT. The chain uses TRBV11-1 and TRBJ2-3; D unresolved. The germline V and J ends were trimmed by 1 base and 2 bases, with 10 bases remaining between them. This CDR3 has 15 residues. The germline V gene has CDR1 SGHAT and CDR2 FQDESV (reference sequence). Combining the CDR3 with reference TRBV11-1 and TRBJ2-3 gives the whole variable domain EAEVAQSPRYKITEKSQAVAFWCDPISGHATLYWYRQILGQGPELLVQFQDESVVDDSQLPKDRFSAERLKGVDSTLKIQPAELGDSAMYLCASSLGQRNTDTQYFGPGTRLTVL.

This clone turned up a few times. The J gene is TRBJ1-1, the V gene TRBV5-6, with a weak D call TRBD1 (5 bases). This CDR3 spans 15 amino acids. The V end was cut by 5 bases, the J end by 1 base, with 15 bases between. The germline CDR1 and CDR2 sequences are SGHDT and YYEEEE. The CDR3 DNA reads TGTGCCAGCAGTTCCACCAGGACACCGAACACTGAAGCTTTCTTT. Protein sequence: CASSSTRTPNTEAFF.

The genes are TRBV5-8 and TRBJ1-4; TRBD1 might be the D (6 bases). The CDR3 covers 15 residues. Trimming cost V 4 bases and J 8 bases, with 18 bases left between them. CDR1 and CDR2 (germline): SGHTS, YDEGEE. The CDR3 loop is CASSRRTVRGEKLFF. The CDR3 region has the DNA TGTGCCAGCAGCCGACGGACAGTTAGGGGCGAAAAACTGTTTTTT.

The J gene is TRBJ1-1, the V gene TRBV15; weak D call: TRBD1 (6 bases). This CDR3 is built from 15 residues. V lost 7 bases, J lost 1 base, and 16 bases lay in between. Germline V gene data show CDR1 as LNHNV and CDR2 as YYDKDF (reference sequence). CDR3 bases: TGTGCCACCAATGACATGGACAGCTCGAACACTGAAGCTTTCTTT. It codes for CATNDMDSSNTEAFF. Variable domain in full (rest from reference TRBV15 and TRBJ1-1): DAMVIQNPRYQVTQFGKPVTLSCSQTLNHNVMYWYQQKSSQAPKLLFHYYDKDFNNEADTPDNFQSRRPNTSFCFLDIRSPGLGDTAMYLCATNDMDSSNTEAFFGQGTRLTVV.

This rearrangement joins TRBV27 to TRBJ2-1; D not resolved. V was shortened by 3 bases and J by 10 bases, with 16 bases between the two germline ends. The CDR3 covers 14 residues. Germline V gene lookup returns CDR1 MNHEY and CDR2 SMNVEV (reference sequence). CDR3 sequence: CASSFLLYYAEQFF. For the CDR3, the DNA is TGTGCCAGCAGTTTCCTCTTATATTACGCGGAGCAGTTCTTC.

The gene calls are TRBV5-1 and TRBJ2-5; D might be TRBD1 (6 bases). The end of the DNA fits TRBJ2-7 better, so the J call may be wrong. This CDR3 contains 15 residues. Per germline, CDR1 SGHRS and CDR2 YFSETQ. The CDR3 here is CASSLERTALNEQYF. The CDR3 bases are TGCGCCAGCAGCTTGGAGCGGACAGCGCTCAACGAGCAGTACTTC.